What follows are 32 T cell receptor beta chains derived from one specimen sequenced in a study of blood T cell repertoires in COVID-19. TCRdb keeps only in-frame clones here, not all; method: immunoSEQ multiplex PCR. The repertoire holds roughly 80,000 clones, with roughly 91% as singletons. The sequenced sample was peripheral blood. The receptors here all came from a woman aged 50 to 65 in a cohort sampled during active COVID-19.

The chain links TRBV14 to TRBJ2-7; tentatively, D is TRBD2 (6 bases). CDR3 length: 16 amino acids. The germline CDR1 and CDR2 sequences are SGHDN and FVKESK. The germline V and J ends were trimmed by 1 base and 0 bases, with 13 bases remaining between them. This chain's CDR3 is CASSQGRRGRSYEQYF. For the CDR3, the DNA is TGTGCCAGCAGCCAAGGGAGGAGGGGCCGCTCCTACGAGCAGTACTTC.

The table lists this clone with a count of one. The chain couples TRBV19 to TRBJ1-1, with D possibly TRBD1 on 5 matching bases. V was cut by 1 base and J by 4 bases, with 13 bases left in between. The CDR3 loop spans 15 amino acids. Germline loops: CDR1 LNHDA, CDR2 SQIVND (reference sequence). DNA for the CDR3: TGTGCCAGTAGTATAGCGGGCGGGGGTGTCACTGAAGCTTTCTTT. Protein sequence: CASSIAGGGVTEAFF. Variable domain in full (rest from reference TRBV19 and TRBJ1-1): DGGITQSPKYLFRKEGQNVTLSCEQNLNHDAMYWYRQDPGQGLRLIYYSQIVNDFQKGDIAEGYSVSREKKESFPLTVTSAQKNPTAFYLCASSIAGGGVTEAFFGQGTRLTVV.

This clone was detected a few times. The V gene is TRBV19, the J gene TRBJ1-6; 8 bases match TRBD1. The germline gives CDR1 LNHDA, CDR2 SQIVND (reference sequence). The CDR3 spans 15 residues. Trimming removed 6 bases from V and 6 bases from J; junction bases left unmatched: 7. This CDR3 reads CASRQGQAINSPLHF. Here the CDR3 DNA reads TGTGCCAGTAGACAGGGACAGGCTATTAATTCACCCCTCCACTTT.

The V and J genes are TRBV5-1 and TRBJ2-7; D may be TRBD1 (6 bases). The germline V gene encodes CDR1 SGHRS and CDR2 YFSETQ. The CDR3 is 15 residues long. Trimming cost V 4 bases and J 0 bases, with 14 bases left between them. This CDR3 reads CASSNEGVNSYEQYF. The CDR3 nucleotides read TGCGCCAGCAGCAACGAGGGGGTTAACTCCTACGAGCAGTACTTC.

The chain links TRBV10-3 to TRBJ1-3, with 11 bases identical to TRBD1. The length of the CDR3 is 16 residues. Trimming cost V 4 bases and J 0 bases; bases outside gene matches: 2. Germline V gene sequence: CDR1 ENHRY, CDR2 SYGVKD. The CDR3 region is CAISGDRGISGNTIYF. CDR3 sequence (DNA): TGTGCCATCAGTGGGGACAGGGGGATCTCTGGAAACACCATATATTTT.

This clone was seen once. The chain links TRBV5-6 to TRBJ1-2; unclear D gene. CDR1 and CDR2 from the germline V gene are SGHDT and YYEEEE. The CDR3 loop spans 11 amino acids. Trimming took off 0 bases at V and 11 bases at J, with 8 bases between the two ends. Here the CDR3 DNA reads TGTGCCAGCAGCTTGGACTATCGATACACCTTC. Its translation is CASSLDYRYTF.

V and J are TRBV7-6 and TRBJ2-1; 7 nucleotides line up with TRBD2. Trimming cost V 0 bases and J 3 bases; bases outside gene matches: 11. The CDR3 sequence is 18 residues long. Germline values: CDR1 SGHVS, CDR2 FNYEAQ. The CDR3 loop is CASSLAPGTGGFYNEQFF. The DNA for the CDR3 is TGTGCCAGCAGCTTAGCGCCGGGGACGGGGGGATTCTACAATGAGCAGTTCTTC.

The V call is TRBV29-1, the J call TRBJ1-4, with D perhaps TRBD1 (5 bases). The CDR3 contains 11 residues. Per the germline V gene, CDR1 is SQVTM and CDR2 is ANQGSEA. Between the trimmed V and J ends, which lost 4 bases and 5 bases, there was a span of 5 bases. CDR3 in DNA: TGCAGCGTTGGACAGAATGAAAAACTGTTTTTT. Its protein product is CSVGQNEKLFF. Full variable domain (remainder filled in from reference TRBV29-1 and TRBJ1-4): SAVISQKPSRDICQRGTSLTIQCQVDSQVTMMFWYRQQPGQSLTLIATANQGSEATYESGFVIDKFPISRPNLTFSTLTVSNMSPEDSSIYLCSVGQNEKLFFGSGTQLSVL.

The chain has TRBV29-1 and TRBJ1-1; 8 nucleotides line up with TRBD1. Germline CDR1 and CDR2: SQVTM and ANQGSEA. The CDR3 sequence is 14 residues long. V trimming: 3 bases; J trimming: 11 bases; junction bases outside the gene matches: 14. This CDR3 is CSVDKSAGGVGAFF. The CDR3 DNA reads TGCAGCGTTGATAAGTCCGCAGGGGGCGTGGGCGCTTTCTTT.

This rearrangement joins TRBV13 to TRBJ2-7; 7 bases are a match to TRBD1. V lost 5 bases to trimming and J lost 3 bases; unmatched junction nucleotides: 4. This CDR3 comprises 13 residues. CDR1 is PRHDT and CDR2 is FYEKMQ in the germline V gene (reference sequence). The CDR3 DNA reads TGTGCCAGCAGCCTTCGACAGGGCTACGAGCAGTACTTC. This codes for CASSLRQGYEQYF.

The J gene is TRBJ1-2, the V gene TRBV9, with 11 nucleotides matching TRBD1. Per germline, CDR1 SGDLS and CDR2 YYNGEE. The length of the CDR3 is 18 residues. Unmatched junction bases numbered 16, after V lost 4 bases and J lost 5 bases. CDR3 protein: CASSSTGTGGPSGYGYTF. The CDR3 nucleotides are TGTGCCAGCAGCTCGACCGGGACAGGGGGTCCCTCAGGGTATGGCTACACCTTC.

The chain links TRBV7-2 to TRBJ2-1; 7 nucleotides line up with TRBD2. The CDR3 contains 14 residues. Germline CDR1 is SGHTA and CDR2 is FQGNSA. V gave up 5 bases and J gave up 5 bases; unmatched junction bases: 6. The CDR3, as DNA: TGTGCCAGCAGCCAACAACGGGGGGACAATGAGCAGTTCTTC. Encoded protein: CASSQQRGDNEQFF.

A remark on this clone: Within the sample, other DNA sequences also encode this same CDR3. This sequence joins TRBV11-2 and TRBJ1-5; D gene ambiguous. This CDR3 has 15 amino acids. The V gene's germline CDR1 is SGHAT and CDR2 FQNNGV. The V and J ends lost 0 bases and 1 base respectively, with 7 bases between them. The CDR3 DNA reads as TGTGCCAGCAGCTTAGAGGGAGGGAGCAATCAGCCCCAGCATTTT. It yields the protein CASSLEGGSNQPQHF.

V usage is TRBV5-4 and J usage is TRBJ2-1; possible D gene TRBD2, 6 bases. CDR1 and CDR2 from the germline V gene are SGHNT and YYREEE (reference sequence). This CDR3 has 15 residues. Trimming stripped 2 bases from V and 4 bases from J, with 13 bases between. As DNA, the CDR3 is TGTGCCAGCAGCTTTGGCCGGGAGTATTACAATGAGCAGTTCTTC. Protein: CASSFGREYYNEQFF.

The chain has TRBV19 and TRBJ1-6; 8 bases fit TRBD1. The CDR3 has 14 amino acids. J was trimmed by 7 bases and V by 7 bases; bases with no gene match: 6. Germline loops: CDR1 LNHDA, CDR2 SQIVND (reference sequence). The chain's CDR3 is CASKARQGNSPLHF. In DNA form, the CDR3 reads TGTGCCAGTAAGGCCCGACAGGGGAATTCACCCCTCCACTTT.

The chain recombines TRBV7-3 with TRBJ2-2, with 9 bases aligning to TRBD2. Germline V lookup: CDR1 SGHTA, CDR2 FQGTGA. Trimming cost V 0 bases and J 4 bases; bases outside gene matches: 6. The CDR3 contains 17 residues. The CDR3 protein is CASSLTAPTSGTGELFF. The CDR3 coding sequence is TGTGCCAGCAGCTTAACCGCCCCGACTAGCGGCACCGGGGAGCTGTTTTTT.

J is TRBJ2-2 and V is TRBV5-4; D is unresolved. The CDR3 is made up of 13 amino acids. Germline values: CDR1 SGHNT, CDR2 YYREEE (reference sequence). Between the trimmed V and J ends, which lost 9 bases and 1 base, there was a span of 10 bases. The CDR3 DNA reads TGTGCCACCTACCGAGAGAACACCGGGGAGCTGTTTTTT. Protein sequence: CATYRENTGELFF.

V and J are TRBV7-9 and TRBJ1-1, with D maybe TRBD1 (6 bases). Looked up from germline, CDR1 is SEHNR and CDR2 is FQNEAQ (reference sequence). Trimming took off 1 base at V and 1 base at J, with 13 bases between the two ends. CDR3 size: 16 residues. CDR3 DNA sequence: TGTGCCAGCAGCTTAGGCGGCAGGGGTGCGAACACTGAAGCTTTCTTT. Translation gives CASSLGGRGANTEAFF. Full variable domain (remainder filled in from reference TRBV7-9 and TRBJ1-1): DTGVSQNPRHKITKRGQNVTFRCDPISEHNRLYWYRQTLGQGPEFLTYFQNEAQLEKSRLLSDRFSAERPKGSFSTLEIQRTEQGDSAMYLCASSLGGRGANTEAFFGQGTRLTVV.

The chain is built from TRBV9 and TRBJ1-6; 8 nucleotides line up with TRBD1. The V and J ends lost 4 bases and 8 bases, in that order; junction bases with no gene match: 5. Germline-derived CDR1 and CDR2 are SGDLS and YYNGEE. The CDR3 loop spans 14 amino acids. The CDR3 reads CASSQNRGDSPLHF. Here the CDR3 DNA reads TGTGCCAGCAGCCAGAACAGGGGGGATTCACCCCTCCACTTT.

V usage is TRBV24-1 and J usage is TRBJ2-1, with 8 nucleotides matching TRBD2. Per germline, CDR1 KGHDR and CDR2 SFDVKD. J was trimmed by 4 bases and V by 2 bases; bases with no gene match: 12. CDR3 length: 18 amino acids. The CDR3 is CATSDSTSQREPYNEQFF. DNA for the CDR3: TGTGCCACCAGTGATTCGACCAGCCAGCGGGAGCCGTACAATGAGCAGTTCTTC.

The chain employs TRBV5-1 and TRBJ2-7; tentatively, D is TRBD1 (9 bases). The V gene's germline CDR1 is SGHRS and CDR2 YFSETQ. The ends were cut back, 4 bases at V and 3 bases at J, with 17 bases in the middle. CDR3 length equals 15 residues. The DNA of the CDR3 is TGCGCCAGCAGCCCGGGGGGGACAGGGATCTACGAGCAGTACTTC. Translated, it gives CASSPGGTGIYEQYF.

A single count supports this clone. V is TRBV6-2 or TRBV6-3 and J is TRBJ2-3, with 13 nucleotides matching TRBD2. V gave up 2 bases and J gave up 4 bases; unmatched junction bases: 6. The CDR3 contains 17 residues. Germline CDR1 MNHEY, CDR2 SVGEGT. This CDR3 is CASSYPTSGRFADTQYF. In nucleotides, the CDR3 is TGTGCCAGCAGTTACCCGACTAGCGGGAGGTTTGCAGATACGCAGTATTTT.

The genes are TRBV18 and TRBJ1-1; D not certain. CDR1 KGHSH and CDR2 LQKENI come from the germline V gene. Deletions cut 6 bases from V and 1 base from J, with 15 bases between. The CDR3 contains 15 residues. The CDR3 loop is CASSPATGANTEAFF. CDR3 in DNA: TGTGCCAGCTCCCCCGCGACGGGAGCGAACACTGAAGCTTTCTTT.

The chain has TRBV6-5 and TRBJ2-2; 8 bases line up with TRBD1. After removal of 6 bases from V and 3 bases from J, the junction contained 3 bases not matched to a gene. Germline assignment: CDR1 MNHEY and CDR2 SVGAGI. CDR3 size: 14 residues. The CDR3 DNA reads as TGTGCCAGCAGATCGACAGGGGACACCGGGGAGCTGTTTTTT. Protein sequence: CASRSTGDTGELFF.

The rearrangement uses TRBV10-3 and TRBJ2-7; 8 bases match TRBD1. The CDR3 is 15 amino acids. The germline gives CDR1 ENHRY, CDR2 SYGVKD. V gave up 3 bases and J gave up 3 bases; unmatched junction bases: 7. CDR3 loop: CAISELIGQGYEQYF. DNA of the CDR3: TGTGCCATCAGTGAACTTATAGGACAGGGCTACGAGCAGTACTTC.

The DNA of the CDR3 is TGTGCCAGCAGCCAGTTCAGGGGAACTGAAGCTTTCTTT. Its protein is CASSQFRGTEAFF. The chain carries TRBV3-1 (or the pseudogene TRBV3-2) and TRBJ1-1, with a tentative D call TRBD1 (6 bases). From germline, CDR1 is LGHDT and CDR2 YNNKEL (reference sequence). V lost 3 bases, J lost 5 bases, and 10 bases lay in between. There are 13 residues in the CDR3.

This chain joins TRBV28 and TRBJ2-6; a weak D match, TRBD2 (5 bases). The V end was cut by 8 bases, the J end by 5 bases, with 10 bases between. Germline V gives CDR1 MDHEN, CDR2 SYDVKM. This CDR3 comprises 13 residues. The CDR3 loop is CASALGRANVLTF. The CDR3 nucleotides are TGTGCCAGCGCCCTCGGGAGGGCCAACGTCCTGACTTTC.

The sample holds one count of this clone. The chain recombines TRBV11-3 with TRBJ2-1; 8 bases map to TRBD1. Germline V gene lookup returns CDR1 SGHNT and CDR2 YENEEA. The CDR3 runs 15 residues. V shed 8 bases, J shed 2 bases, and the junction held 8 bases outside the gene matches. The CDR3 region has the DNA TGTGCCAGCTCCCCGGGCAGGGGGCCCTACAATGAGCAGTTCTTC. It codes for CASSPGRGPYNEQFF.

Here the CDR3 reads CASSRRAGGDNEQFF. The CDR3 DNA sequence: TGCGCCAGCAGCCGCCGGGCGGGGGGGGACAATGAGCAGTTCTTC. V and J are TRBV5-1 and TRBJ2-1; 9 nucleotides match TRBD2. Looked up from germline, CDR1 is SGHRS and CDR2 is YFSETQ. The J segment lost 5 bases and the V segment lost 4 bases, leaving 7 bases of the junction unmatched. CDR3 length: 15 amino acids.

The chain recombines TRBV5-5 with TRBJ1-5, with 8 bases fitting TRBD1. The CDR3 runs to 13 residues. V shed 3 bases and J 6 bases; nucleotides not matched to a gene: 2. From germline, CDR1 is SGHKS and CDR2 YYEKEE (reference sequence). The CDR3 spells CASSWGTGQPQHF. In DNA form, the CDR3 reads TGTGCCAGCAGCTGGGGGACAGGTCAGCCCCAGCATTTT.

This chain uses TRBV3-1 (or the pseudogene TRBV3-2) with TRBJ2-2; 11 bases map to TRBD2. The junction had 1 base not matched to a gene; V was cut back by 4 bases and J by 0 bases. The CDR3 length is 16 residues. Looked up from germline, CDR1 is LGHDT and CDR2 is YNNKEL (reference sequence). CDR3 loop: CASSPSGRSNTGELFF. The CDR3, as DNA: TGTGCCAGCAGCCCTAGCGGGAGGTCGAACACCGGGGAGCTGTTTTTT.

The sample holds a few counts of this clone. This chain connects TRBV4-1 to TRBJ1-5; TRBD1 matches at 8 bases. CDR3 length equals 17 residues. J lost 4 bases, V lost 2 bases, and 10 bases had no gene match. Germline lookup yields CDR1 MGHRA and CDR2 YSYEKL. The CDR3 nucleotides read TGCGCCAGCAGCCAAACAGGGGGTCAAGTGGCAAATCAGCCCCAGCATTTT. This encodes CASSQTGGQVANQPQHF.